This record looks at one T cell receptor (beta chain) sequence and its context. Measured with immunoSEQ multiplex PCR; TCRdb has only the in-frame clones, and not every one. This sample carries under 5,000 clones, around nine tenths of them seen once, and the ten largest clones take 0.9% to 1.4%. The data stem from a study of pediatric ulcerative colitis. V was shortened by 5 bases and J by 7 bases, with 15 bases between the two germline ends. Germline lookup yields CDR1 MNHEY and CDR2 SVGAGI. The CDR3 extends over 14 amino acids. This chain connects TRBV6-5 to TRBJ2-1, with D tentatively TRBD1 or TRBD2 (6 bases each). The sequenced sample consisted of blood. The source is a boy younger than 18 who was a control in a study of pediatric ulcerative colitis. The CDR3 spells CASSHRAGKNEQFF. The CDR3 coding sequence is TGTGCCAGCAGTCACAGGGCGGGAAAGAATGAGCAGTTCTTC.